The sequence of this TCR beta chain was determined in a study of CD8 T cells in Susac syndrome. The germline gives CDR1 LNHDA, CDR2 SQIVND (reference sequence). The CDR3 extends over 15 amino acids. V dropped 0 bases and J dropped 3 bases, with 8 bases sitting between them. RNA totalling roughly 0.45 to 1 ug underwent reverse transcription with random hexamers. With immunoSEQ multiplex PCR, TCR beta CDR3 was amplified across 54 Vbeta and 13 Jbeta. Using its own MiXCR run on the immunoSEQ multiplex PCR reads, TCRdb lists one record per CDR3 protein. The repertoire holds about 190,000 distinct CDR3 sequences, roughly 95% seen once, with 0.075% to 0.1% in the top ten.

The rearrangement joins TRBV19 to TRBJ2-2, with D perhaps TRBD1 (6 bases). This receptor was obtained from a human donor with Susac syndrome. Material for sequencing was CD4+ T cells from PBMCs. CDR3 amino acids: CASSIEGAYTGELFF. CDR3 nucleotides: TGTGCCAGTAGTATAGAGGGGGCGTACACCGGGGAGCTGTTTTTT.